This T cell receptor beta chain was found in a study of shared clonotypes between healthy human individuals. Sequencing used immunoSEQ multiplex PCR; TCRdb keeps in-frame clones, though not all of them. There are over 2,000,000 clones in the sample; around 95% occur only once, and about 1.6% lies in the top ten. As defined, naive CD8 cells were CD45RO-negative and positively selected for CCR7, with terminally differentiated effector memory CD45RA+ cells excluded. As to this clone: Other DNA sequences from this sample encode an identical CDR3 as well.

Trimming took 1 base from V and 5 from J, leaving 12 bases between them. This CDR3 region has 15 residues. In germline, CDR1 is MGHRA, CDR2 YSYEKL. V is TRBV4-1 and J is TRBJ1-5, with D possibly being TRBD1 (6 bases). The specimen was naive CD8+ T cells from PBMCs. This clonotype was sampled from a man between 18 and 29 years old in good health. Some clones in this sample may be carry-over from other donors' samples. CDR3 sequence reads: CASSQVSQGDQPQHF. Written as DNA, the CDR3 is TGCGCCAGCAGCCAAGTTTCACAGGGCGATCAGCCCCAGCATTTT.